Below, 30 T cell receptor beta chains from the same sample are listed, as sequenced in a study of siplizumab effects on memory and regulatory T cells. The table came from immunoSEQ multiplex PCR; TCRdb's copy has only in-frame clones and leaves some out. Among around 100,000 clones listed, 92% were seen once. The sequenced sample consisted of non-Treg CD4+ T cells sorted from blood. The receptor source for this set is a human donor in good health.

V gene TRBV29-1 combines with J gene TRBJ1-4; unclear D gene. The germline V gene encodes CDR1 SQVTM and CDR2 ANQGSEA. The V and J ends lost 4 bases and 0 bases respectively, with 9 bases between them. The CDR3 spans 14 residues. CDR3 residues: CSVVSSATNEKLFF. CDR3 sequence (DNA): TGCAGCGTTGTCTCGTCAGCAACTAATGAAAAACTGTTTTTT.

As DNA, the CDR3 is TGTGCCACCAGTAGGATAATGGGACAGAACTACGAGCAGTACTTC. Protein: CATSRIMGQNYEQYF. The chain employs TRBV15 and TRBJ2-7; 7 nucleotides line up with TRBD1. V shed 6 bases and J 3 bases; nucleotides not matched to a gene: 11. Germline loops: CDR1 LNHNV, CDR2 YYDKDF (reference sequence). The CDR3 length is 15 residues.

The CDR3 spells CASSYDGSTDTQYF. DNA for the CDR3: TGTGCCAGCAGTTACGACGGTAGCACAGATACGCAGTATTTT. The chain is built from TRBV6-5 and TRBJ2-3; D ambiguous. CDR3 length: 14 amino acids. Trimming left V 2 bases short and J 0 bases short, with 6 bases between. Germline loops: CDR1 MNHEY, CDR2 SVGAGI.

This chain joins TRBV29-1 and TRBJ2-5; TRBD2 agrees at 9 bases. This CDR3 region has 13 residues. CDR1 is SQVTM and CDR2 is ANQGSEA in the germline V gene. With V trimmed by 6 bases and J by 3 bases, 5 bases remained unmatched. This CDR3 is CSVSRTSEETQYF. CDR3 bases: TGCAGCGTGTCCCGGACTAGCGAAGAGACCCAGTACTTC. The whole variable domain, filled in from reference TRBV29-1 and TRBJ2-5, reads SAVISQKPSRDICQRGTSLTIQCQVDSQVTMMFWYRQQPGQSLTLIATANQGSEATYESGFVIDKFPISRPNLTFSTLTVSNMSPEDSSIYLCSVSRTSEETQYFGPGTRLLVL.

The chain combines TRBV27 with TRBJ2-7; tentatively, D is TRBD2 (5 bases). Germline V lookup: CDR1 MNHEY, CDR2 SMNVEV (reference sequence). V gave up 6 bases and J gave up 0 bases, with 15 bases separating them. The CDR3 length is 15 residues. This chain's CDR3 is CASSPRTASSYEQYF. The CDR3 nucleotides read TGTGCCAGCAGCCCGCGGACTGCAAGCTCCTACGAGCAGTACTTC.

The chain couples TRBV11-2 to TRBJ2-1; D is perhaps TRBD1 or TRBD2 (5 bases each). The length of the CDR3 is 16 residues. Between the trimmed V and J ends, which lost 4 bases and 0 bases, there was a span of 13 bases. Per the germline V gene, CDR1 is SGHAT and CDR2 is FQNNGV. CDR3 region: CASSSGTFSSYNEQFF. CDR3 coding DNA: TGTGCCAGCAGCTCCGGGACGTTTAGCTCCTACAATGAGCAGTTCTTC.

V gene TRBV27 combines with J gene TRBJ2-6; D could derive from TRBD1 or TRBD2 (5 bases each). The CDR3 is 17 amino acids. Germline assignment: CDR1 MNHEY and CDR2 SMNVEV (reference sequence). V was clipped by 10 bases and J by 0 bases, with 19 bases between them. For the CDR3, the DNA is TGTGCCACCACGAGGACGGGACCGACCTCTGGGGCCAACGTCCTGACTTTC. It specifies CATTRTGPTSGANVLTF.

The chain links TRBV7-9 to TRBJ1-3; 7 nucleotides line up with TRBD1. Per germline, CDR1 SEHNR and CDR2 FQNEAQ (reference sequence). The CDR3 is 18 residues long. The ends lost 4 bases at V and 0 bases at J; junction bases unmatched: 12. The CDR3 spells CASSSTPGQTSSGNTIYF. CDR3 DNA sequence: TGTGCCAGCAGCTCCACCCCGGGACAGACCTCCTCTGGAAACACCATATATTTT.

The chain combines TRBV18 with TRBJ2-2; possible D gene TRBD2, 6 bases. The CDR3 loop spans 17 amino acids. Germline CDR1 is KGHSH and CDR2 is LQKENI. V shed 1 base and J shed 0 bases, with 12 bases lying between them. In nucleotides, the CDR3 is TGTGCCAGCTCACCACGGACGGGAGACCCGAACACCGGGGAGCTGTTTTTT. Its translation is CASSPRTGDPNTGELFF.

This CDR3 reads CASTPRSGGGETQYF. DNA for the CDR3: TGTGCCAGCACCCCCCGTAGCGGGGGAGGAGAGACCCAGTACTTC. The rearrangement links TRBV6-6 to TRBJ2-5; 9 nucleotides agree with TRBD2. Per germline, CDR1 MNHNY and CDR2 SVGAGI (reference sequence). The CDR3 consists of 15 residues. V was clipped by 7 bases and J by 4 bases; unmatched bases: 10.

The V gene is TRBV11-3, the J gene TRBJ2-3; D call uncertain. CDR1 SGHNT and CDR2 YENEEA come from the germline V gene. The CDR3 sequence is 11 residues long. V lost 4 bases and J 9 bases, leaving 8 bases between the germline ends. The CDR3 loop reads CASSSSDTQYF. The CDR3 DNA reads as TGTGCCAGCAGCTCCTCGGACACGCAGTATTTT.

This clone was counted once. The V and J genes are TRBV27 and TRBJ2-3; 7 bases agree with TRBD1. The trim removed 5 bases at V and 2 bases at J, leaving 7 bases unmatched. This CDR3 spans 15 amino acids. Germline assignment: CDR1 MNHEY and CDR2 SMNVEV (reference sequence). CDR3 nucleotide sequence: TGTGCCAGCAGTCCGGGACAGCGCCTCACAGATACGCAGTATTTT. Encoded protein: CASSPGQRLTDTQYF.

With respect to this clone: Additional DNA sequences in this sample encode the identical CDR3. The chain links TRBV7-9 to TRBJ2-7; D is uncertain. The germline V gene has CDR1 SEHNR and CDR2 FQNEAQ (reference sequence). V lost 5 bases and J 0 bases, leaving 5 bases between the germline ends. This CDR3 spans 12 amino acids. The DNA of the CDR3 is TGTGCCAGCAGCCGAAGCTCCTACGAGCAGTACTTC. Protein sequence: CASSRSSYEQYF.

The chain has TRBV9 and TRBJ2-5; 8 bases align to TRBD2. V shed 0 bases and J 5 bases; nucleotides not matched to a gene: 9. CDR1 is SGDLS and CDR2 is YYNGEE in the germline V gene. The CDR3 is 16 residues long. The CDR3 coding sequence is TGTGCCAGCAGCGTAGGAACGGGAGGGCCTGGGGAGACCCAGTACTTC. It specifies CASSVGTGGPGETQYF. Drawing the rest from reference TRBV9 and TRBJ2-5, the complete variable domain is DSGVTQTPKHLITATGQRVTLRCSPRSGDLSVYWYQQSLDQGLQFLIQYYNGEERAKGNILERFSAQQFPDLHSELNLSSLELGDSALYFCASSVGTGGPGETQYFGPGTRLLVL.

The V call is TRBV6-1, the J call TRBJ1-2, with D hard to call. V shed 2 bases and J shed 0 bases, with 7 bases lying between them. The CDR3 is 14 amino acids. In germline, CDR1 is MNHNS, CDR2 SASEGT. Here the CDR3 reads CASSESAANYGYTF. The CDR3 nucleotides read TGTGCCAGCAGTGAAAGCGCAGCTAACTATGGCTACACCTTC.

The V gene is TRBV30, the J gene TRBJ2-7, with 7 bases identical to TRBD2. The CDR3 is made up of 14 amino acids. Germline V lookup: CDR1 GTSNPN, CDR2 SVGIG (reference sequence). V was pared by 4 bases and J by 0 bases, with 6 bases of the junction left unmatched. CDR3 sequence reads: CAWNPGGFSYEQYF. The CDR3 DNA sequence: TGTGCCTGGAACCCCGGGGGGTTCTCCTACGAGCAGTACTTC.

This rearrangement joins TRBV19 to TRBJ1-5; 9 positions agree with TRBD1. The germline CDR1 and CDR2 sequences are LNHDA and SQIVND (reference sequence). This CDR3 comprises 18 residues. The V segment lost 10 bases and the J segment 2 bases; nucleotides outside the gene matches: 18. The CDR3 DNA follows: TGTGCCACCTTACCCGGGACAGGGTTTAGCAGGGGCAATCAGCCCCAGCATTTT. It specifies CATLPGTGFSRGNQPQHF.

The CDR3: CASSQGRGRKYSNQPQHF. CDR3 nucleotide sequence: TGTGCCAGCAGCCAAGGTAGGGGCCGGAAGTATAGCAATCAGCCCCAGCATTTT. This sequence joins TRBV4-2 and TRBJ1-5; the D gene is possibly TRBD1 (5 bases). The germline V gene encodes CDR1 LGHNA and CDR2 YNFKEQ. The CDR3 is 18 residues long. With 1 base removed from V and 0 bases from J, the gap between germline ends came to 16 bases.

J is TRBJ2-7 and V is TRBV5-5; D is unresolved. The V gene's germline CDR1 is SGHKS and CDR2 YYEKEE (reference sequence). CDR3 size: 12 residues. V gave up 0 bases and J gave up 4 bases, with 5 bases separating them. CDR3 loop: CASSLVGYEQYF. CDR3 nucleotides: TGTGCCAGCAGCTTGGTGGGTTACGAGCAGTACTTC.

This clone has more than one count but fewer than ten. The chain recombines TRBV5-1 with TRBJ1-4, with D possibly matching TRBD1 (5 bases). Germline CDR1 is SGHRS and CDR2 is YFSETQ. Between the trimmed V and J ends, which lost 3 bases and 8 bases, there was a span of 14 bases. This CDR3 has 14 amino acids. The CDR3 nucleotides read TGCGCCAGCAGCTACGGGGACGCGGGGGAAAAACTGTTTTTT. It yields the protein CASSYGDAGEKLFF. Filled out from reference TRBV5-1 and TRBJ1-4, the complete variable domain reads KAGVTQTPRYLIKTRGQQVTLSCSPISGHRSVSWYQQTPGQGLQFLFEYFSETQRNKGNFPGRFSGRQFSNSRSEMNVSTLELGDSALYLCASSYGDAGEKLFFGSGTQLSVL.

V and J are TRBV15 and TRBJ1-4, with 8 bases that match TRBD1. The V and J ends lost 3 bases and 5 bases, in that order; junction bases with no gene match: 8. Germline assignment: CDR1 LNHNV and CDR2 YYDKDF (reference sequence). The CDR3 consists of 16 residues. CDR3 region: CATSSKLDRVNEKLFF. The CDR3 DNA reads TGTGCCACCAGCAGCAAATTGGACAGGGTAAATGAAAAACTGTTTTTT.

In this sample, this clone turned up once. The chain employs TRBV19 and TRBJ1-1; tentative D call: TRBD1 (6 bases). Germline-derived CDR1 and CDR2 are LNHDA and SQIVND (reference sequence). V was shortened by 11 bases and J by 6 bases, with 19 bases between the two germline ends. The CDR3 consists of 13 residues. CDR3 DNA sequence: TGTGCCGCCCGAGGGGGACCCAATGCTGAAGCTTTCTTT. Translation gives CAARGGPNAEAFF.

Points on this clone: Compared with germline, one end of the junction differs, possibly owing to a read error. The chain links TRBV5-4 to TRBJ2-7; a possible D gene is TRBD2 (5 bases). This CDR3 contains 16 residues. CDR1 and CDR2 from the germline V gene are SGHNT and YYREEE (reference sequence). The CDR3 here is CASSLSPLQRSYEQYF. The CDR3 DNA is TGTGCCAGCAGCCTATCCCCGTTACAGCGGTCCTATGAGCAGTACTTC.

The chain joins TRBV27 to TRBJ2-7; 7 bases line up with TRBD1. CDR1 and CDR2 (germline): MNHEY, SMNVEV (reference sequence). The CDR3 runs 15 residues. After removal of 6 bases from V and 3 bases from J, the junction contained 11 bases not matched to a gene. CDR3 in amino acids: CASRSYRGSSYEQYF. The CDR3 DNA reads TGTGCCAGCAGATCATACAGGGGATCTAGCTACGAGCAGTACTTC.

The rearrangement uses TRBV5-3 and TRBJ2-3; maybe TRBD1 (5 bases). TRBV5-3 is recorded as an ORF, its role being uncertain. This CDR3 comprises 15 residues. Trimming took 4 bases from V and 3 from J, leaving 15 bases between them. As DNA, the CDR3 is TGTGCCAGAAGCCCCGGGCCACAGGCGACAGATACGCAGTATTTT. This codes for CARSPGPQATDTQYF.

This sequence joins TRBV7-9 and TRBJ1-4; tentative D call: TRBD1 (6 bases). In germline, CDR1 is SEHNR, CDR2 FQNEAQ (reference sequence). V was trimmed by 5 bases and J by 8 bases, leaving 12 bases between them. The CDR3 has 13 residues. This CDR3 is CASSLSRGEKLFF. The CDR3 bases are TGTGCCAGCAGCCTATCCAGGGGAGAAAAACTGTTTTTT.

The chain joins TRBV9 to TRBJ2-7, with D tentatively TRBD1 (6 bases). V was shortened by 5 bases and J by 4 bases, with 16 bases between the two germline ends. The CDR3 covers 14 residues. Germline V gene lookup returns CDR1 SGDLS and CDR2 YYNGEE. The CDR3 protein is CASSKQGSGYEQYF. The CDR3 DNA sequence: TGTGCCAGCAGTAAACAGGGATCAGGATACGAGCAGTACTTC.

The chain joins TRBV10-3 to TRBJ2-7, with D unclear. This CDR3 is 12 amino acids long. Trimming shortened V by 3 bases and J by 2 bases, and 5 bases separated the two germline ends. Per the germline V gene, CDR1 is ENHRY and CDR2 is SYGVKD. The DNA for the CDR3 is TGTGCCATCAGTGAAGCCCCCTACGAGCAGTACTTC. Translation gives CAISEAPYEQYF.

V is TRBV2 and J is TRBJ2-5; TRBD1 matches 7 bases. Trimming cost V 10 bases and J 1 base; bases outside gene matches: 6. The length of the CDR3 is 13 residues. The V gene's germline CDR1 is SNHLY and CDR2 FYNNEI. The CDR3 reads CATSRDSQETQYF. CDR3 sequence (DNA): TGTGCCACCTCCCGGGACAGCCAAGAGACCCAGTACTTC.

This clone has a handful of counts. J is TRBJ1-2 and V is TRBV27; TRBD1 matches 7 bases. Germline V gene lookup returns CDR1 MNHEY and CDR2 SMNVEV (reference sequence). The CDR3 has 14 amino acids. V lost 5 bases and J lost 2; bases outside the gene matches: 5. CDR3 DNA: TGTGCCAGCAGTGCGGGACAGCTCAACTATGGCTACACCTTC. Translation gives CASSAGQLNYGYTF.